This paragraph reports one T cell receptor beta chain. Its antigen is currently unknown. The data belong to a study of cytomegalovirus exposure and HLA in healthy donors. Study conclusions and caveats: It was around 160 TCR beta chains that were listed as cytomegalovirus-associated.

The table came from immunoSEQ multiplex PCR; TCRdb's copy has only in-frame clones and leaves some out. The profile shows more than 300,000 clones, about nine tenths of them singletons. Sequenced input: PBMCs. The source of this sequence is a woman aged 18-29 years in good health and CMV-seronegative.

The DNA for the CDR3 is TGTGCCAGCAGTTACCCGGAGGCTAGCTTCAATGAGCAGTTCTTC. Residues: CASSYPEASFNEQFF. This sequence joins TRBV6-6 and TRBJ2-1, with D perhaps matching TRBD2 (5 bases). There are 15 residues in the CDR3. V was trimmed by 2 bases and J by 6 bases, leaving 14 bases between them. The V gene's germline CDR1 is MNHNY and CDR2 SVGAGI (reference sequence).